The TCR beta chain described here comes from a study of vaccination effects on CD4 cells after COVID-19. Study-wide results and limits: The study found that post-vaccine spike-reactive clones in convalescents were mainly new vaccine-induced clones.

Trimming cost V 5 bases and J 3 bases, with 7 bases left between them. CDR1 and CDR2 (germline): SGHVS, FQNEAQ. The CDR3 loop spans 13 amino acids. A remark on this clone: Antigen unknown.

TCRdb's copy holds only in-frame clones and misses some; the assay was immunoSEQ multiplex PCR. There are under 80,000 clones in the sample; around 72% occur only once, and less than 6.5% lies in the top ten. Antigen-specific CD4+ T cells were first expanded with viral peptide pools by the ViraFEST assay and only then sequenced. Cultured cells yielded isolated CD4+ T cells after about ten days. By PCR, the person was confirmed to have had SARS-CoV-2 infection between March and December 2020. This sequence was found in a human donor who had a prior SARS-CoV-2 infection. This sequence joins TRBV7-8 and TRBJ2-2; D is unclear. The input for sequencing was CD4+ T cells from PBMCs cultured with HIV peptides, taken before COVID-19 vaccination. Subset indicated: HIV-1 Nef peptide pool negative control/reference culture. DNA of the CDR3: TGTGCCAGCAGCCAACTTTACACCGGGGAGCTGTTTTTT. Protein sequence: CASSQLYTGELFF.